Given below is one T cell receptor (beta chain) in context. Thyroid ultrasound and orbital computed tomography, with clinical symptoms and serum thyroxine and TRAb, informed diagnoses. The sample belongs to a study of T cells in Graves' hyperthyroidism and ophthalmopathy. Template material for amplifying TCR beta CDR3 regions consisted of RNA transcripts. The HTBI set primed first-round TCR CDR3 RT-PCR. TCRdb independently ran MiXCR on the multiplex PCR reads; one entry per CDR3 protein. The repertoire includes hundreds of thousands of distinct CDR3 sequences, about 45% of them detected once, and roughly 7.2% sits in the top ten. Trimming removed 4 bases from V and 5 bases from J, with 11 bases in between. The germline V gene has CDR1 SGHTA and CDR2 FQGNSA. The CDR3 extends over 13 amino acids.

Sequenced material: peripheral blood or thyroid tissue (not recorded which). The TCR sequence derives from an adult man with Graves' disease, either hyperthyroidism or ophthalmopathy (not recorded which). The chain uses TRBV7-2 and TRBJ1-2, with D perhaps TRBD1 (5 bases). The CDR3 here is CASSSNGGYGYTF. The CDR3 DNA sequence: TGTGCCAGCAGCTCAAACGGGGGTTATGGCTACACCTTC.